These 6 T cell receptor beta chains were all obtained from the same sample, sequenced in a study of cytomegalovirus exposure and HLA in healthy donors. 13 Jbeta primers and 60 Vbeta primers were used for the PCR. The assay was immunoSEQ multiplex PCR, and TCRdb's table has in-frame clones only and misses some. The table lists about 150,000 clones, 77% of them singletons. Sequenced: PBMCs. The source of these receptors is a young woman in good health and CMV-seropositive.

The chain uses TRBV30 and TRBJ2-7; 8 bases are shared with TRBD2. CDR3 length: 14 amino acids. Germline V CDR1 and CDR2: GTSNPN, SVGIG (reference sequence). The CDR3 DNA is TGTGCTGGCCGGTTTAGCGGGGCCTCCTACGAGCAGTACTTC. Translated, it gives CAGRFSGASYEQYF.

The chain recombines TRBV18 with TRBJ1-1; 9 nucleotides line up with TRBD1. CDR3 length equals 14 residues. CDR1 KGHSH and CDR2 LQKENI come from the germline V gene. Trimming removed 4 bases from V and 5 bases from J; junction bases left unmatched: 5. The CDR3 is CASSQDRGTTEAFF. The CDR3 coding sequence is TGTGCCAGCTCACAGGACAGGGGTACGACTGAAGCTTTCTTT. The full variable domain, rest sourced from reference TRBV18 and TRBJ1-1, is NAGVMQNPRHLVRRRGQEARLRCSPMKGHSHVYWYRQLPEEGLKFMVYLQKENIIDESGMPKERFSAEFPKEGPSILRIQQVVRGDSAAYFCASSQDRGTTEAFFGQGTRLTVV.

This clone was seen a few times. This chain links TRBV5-1 with TRBJ2-3; perhaps TRBD2 as D (6 bases). CDR1 and CDR2 (germline): SGHRS, YFSETQ. The CDR3 contains 15 residues. V gave up 0 bases and J gave up 0 bases, with 8 bases separating them. Here the CDR3 DNA reads TGCGCCAGCAGCTTGGGGGACTCAAGCACAGATACGCAGTATTTT. Its translation: CASSLGDSSTDTQYF.

This clone showed up just a few times. The chain is built from TRBV18 and TRBJ1-1; the match to TRBD1 covers 8 bases. This CDR3 comprises 14 residues. Trimming removed 0 bases from V and 6 bases from J; junction bases left unmatched: 3. CDR1 KGHSH and CDR2 LQKENI come from the germline V gene. Written as DNA, the CDR3 is TGTGCCAGCTCACCACCGGACAGGGAAGCTGAAGCTTTCTTT. Translating gives CASSPPDREAEAFF. The full variable domain, completed using reference TRBV18 and TRBJ1-1, is NAGVMQNPRHLVRRRGQEARLRCSPMKGHSHVYWYRQLPEEGLKFMVYLQKENIIDESGMPKERFSAEFPKEGPSILRIQQVVRGDSAAYFCASSPPDREAEAFFGQGTRLTVV.

This rearrangement joins TRBV4-2 to TRBJ2-7, with D perhaps matching TRBD2 (6 bases). With 1 base removed from V and 4 bases from J, the gap between germline ends came to 14 bases. CDR1 and CDR2 from the germline V gene are LGHNA and YNFKEQ. This CDR3 is 15 amino acids long. CDR3 in DNA: TGTGCCAGCAGCCAAGCCAAGGAGGGTAGGTACGAGCAGTACTTC. It translates to CASSQAKEGRYEQYF.

The genes are TRBV6-1 and TRBJ1-4; TRBD1 might be the D (6 bases). The V gene's germline CDR1 is MNHNS and CDR2 SASEGT. V lost 6 bases, J lost 2 bases, and 10 bases lay in between. This CDR3 contains 14 residues. As DNA, the CDR3 is TGTGCCAGCAGGATAGACAGGACTAATGAAAAACTGTTTTTT. Protein product: CASRIDRTNEKLFF.